This TCR beta chain was retrieved from a study of T cells expressing NK-cell markers (dated by TCRdb to the early 2020s). About the study as a whole: In sorted CD3+CD56+NKG2C+, CD3+CD56+NKG2C- and CD3+CD56-NKG2C+ T-cell subsets from several donors, TCR beta-chain repertoires were profiled. Of the eight sequenced donors, seven were found to be HCMV-seropositive and one was found to be HCMV-seronegative. All eight donors whose samples were sequenced were randomly selected healthy volunteers, three of them men and five women. Illumina HiSeq 2000/2500, MiSeq or NextSeq was used to sequence libraries as 2 x 150 bp reads. Summary of the overall study and its limitations: It remained unclear whether the expanded NKG2C-expressing T cell clones were specific for HCMV antigens. For five or six donors, the dominant CD3+CD56+NKG2C+ clonotypes were among the top 10 CD8+ clonotypes and accounted for roughly 1.0-8% of CD8+ T cells. Those dominant clonotypes were again the most abundant among CD3+CD56-NKG2C+ cells in a few donors, at about 28.3-60.1%.

Comment on this clonotype: The specificity of this receptor is unknown.

As encoded in the germline V gene (reference sequence), CDR1 is LGHDT while CDR2 is YNNKEL. The CDR3, from cysteine to phenylalanine, totals 12 residues. The record lacks a DNA sequence. HCMV-specific IgG was detected in serum with a commercial ELISA kit to determine HCMV serostatus. Ficoll density gradient centrifugation was used to isolate peripheral blood mononuclear cells from blood. TCRdb names Illumina HiSeq 2000 as the instrument used. TCR beta cDNA libraries were prepared using 5'RACE template switching, which introduced a universal primer site and unique molecular identifiers. Synthesis of cDNA was primed from the TCR beta constant segment and was followed by two consecutive PCR amplification steps. Per the source publication's procedure: MIGEC handled demultiplexing of the reads and grouping by UMI, while MiTCR was used to assemble and quantify clonotypes. To exclude erroneous sequences, only TCR cDNA sequences supported by at least two reads were retained. The tcR package was used for downstream repertoire analysis, with clonotypes matched between fractions based on CDR3 nucleotide sequence plus V segment. Antigen specificity was annotated against VDJdb with VDJmatch, allowing one amino acid substitution in CDR3. TCRdb reprocessed the reads and assigns one entry to each CDR3 protein sequence, leaving out DNA. In this record, the V and J calls reflect TCRdb's handling and not the investigators' own analysis. For this sample, the table gives more than 400,000 distinct CDR3 sequences. The ten largest account for 7.3% of the sample.

This clonotype was sampled from a woman between 18 and 70 years old in good health. Sequencing was done on a sample of blood T cells: a sorted CD56 or NKG2C T cell subset, CD4+ or CD8+ T cells, or bulk PBMC T cells (not recorded which). The chain links TRBV3-1 with TRBJ2-4. This receptor carries the CDR3 CASSHEVGPTTF. Reference TRBV3-1 and TRBJ2-4 proteins supply the regions before and after the CDR3; the full variable domain is: DTAVSQTPKYLVTQMGNDKSIKCEQNLGHDTMYWYKQDSKKFLKIMFSYNNKELIINETVPNRFSPKSPDKAHLNLHINSLELGDSAVYFCASSHEVGPTTFGAGTRLSVL.